Reported below is one T cell receptor (beta chain). The antigen remains unidentified. The sample is drawn from a study of PD-1 blockade in classical Hodgkin lymphoma. Whole-study results and caveats: The authors have not defined what causes the repertoire differences, possibly disease activity or prior therapy.

Generated by immunoSEQ multiplex PCR, the TCRdb table keeps only in-frame clones and is missing some. The sample yields approximately 20,000 clones, about 85% seen once. Germline-derived CDR1 and CDR2 are GTSNPN and SVGIG (reference sequence). CDR3 length: 13 amino acids. The V end was cut by 2 bases, the J end by 2 bases, with 9 bases between. Time point denoted: cycle 4 day 1 (C4D1), after 6 weeks of nivolumab. In every patient, relapse followed autologous stem cell transplantation, while exposure to brentuximab vedotin differed. Magnetic negative selection of thawed PBMCs yielded the CD8+ T cells. This specimen was CD8+ T cells from blood, taken before the fourth cycle of nivolumab. This sequence originates from a human donor with classical Hodgkin lymphoma. V is TRBV30 and J is TRBJ1-2; D unresolved. In DNA form, the CDR3 reads TGTGCCTGGAGTCAAGACGGAAACTATGGCTACACCTTC. This codes for CAWSQDGNYGYTF.